This T cell receptor beta chain was sequenced for a study of response to subunit inactivated influenza vaccine. Overall study results and limits: The study's authors posited that every seasonal influenza vaccination enlists few new T cells.

TCRdb re-analysed the RT-PCR reads in MiXCR, keeping a single row per CDR3 protein. The sample has hundreds of thousands of distinct CDR3 sequences, over 20% seen once. Germline V gene data show CDR1 as SQVTM and CDR2 as ANQGSEA. V was clipped by 7 bases and J by 2 bases, with 11 bases between them. The CDR3 has 12 residues. This clonotype was found a few times. Its antigen is undetermined. The source was PBMCs from blood, collected approximately 20 months after vaccination. This chain uses TRBV29-1 with TRBJ1-1, with D unresolved. This receptor was identified in a man between 50 and 69 years old who received an inactivated influenza vaccine. The CDR3 is CSGGPSNTEAFF. The CDR3, as DNA: TGCAGCGGCGGACCTTCAAACACTGAAGCTTTCTTT.